These 28 T cell receptor beta chains originate from one sample sequenced in a study of shared clonotypes between healthy human individuals (dated by TCRdb to between 2020 and 2021). Libraries were made using the immunoSEQ multiplex PCR assay. TCRdb stores this immuneACCESS table with in-frame sequences only. Part of the clones is absent; in the studies checked, under half of the shortfall reflects unresolved V genes, and no reason is known for the rest. The sample has about 530,000 clones on record, over 60% of them singletons. The ten largest clonotypes hold about an eighth of the sample. The sample consisted of PBMCs. Receptor source: a woman in her 40s in good health. Some clones in this sample may be carry-over from other donors' samples.

This clone was counted only a few times. This chain uses TRBV9 with TRBJ1-3; 7 nucleotides line up with TRBD1. The V and J ends lost 2 bases and 4 bases, in that order; junction bases with no gene match: 6. The CDR3 sequence is 15 residues long. Germline lookup yields CDR1 SGDLS and CDR2 YYNGEE. CDR3 protein: CASSVRGGEGNTIYF. DNA of the CDR3: TGTGCCAGCAGCGTGAGAGGGGGCGAGGGAAACACCATATATTTT.

As DNA, the CDR3 is TGCAGCGTTGCCCCCACTAGCGGCTACACAGATACGCAGTATTTT. Translated: CSVAPTSGYTDTQYF. The chain uses TRBV29-1 and TRBJ2-3, with TRBD2 matching 8 bases. CDR1 is SQVTM and CDR2 is ANQGSEA in the germline V gene. This CDR3 has 15 amino acids. J lost 2 bases, V lost 4 bases, and 8 bases had no gene match.

The rearrangement joins TRBV5-1 to TRBJ1-1; no clear D gene. In germline, CDR1 is SGHRS, CDR2 YFSETQ. This CDR3 is 14 amino acids long. The V gene lost 2 bases and the J gene lost 1 base, with 9 bases spanning the gap. The CDR3 protein is CASSLGGKNTEAFF. The CDR3 DNA reads as TGCGCCAGCAGCTTAGGAGGCAAGAACACTGAAGCTTTCTTT.

The V and J genes are TRBV27 and TRBJ2-4, with TRBD1 matching over 8 bases. J gave up 6 bases and V 5 bases, and 12 bases lay outside the gene matches. This CDR3 has 16 amino acids. Germline CDR1 MNHEY, CDR2 SMNVEV (reference sequence). CDR3 region: CASSPMTGAFRNIQYF. The CDR3 bases are TGTGCCAGCAGTCCGATGACAGGGGCGTTTAGAAACATTCAGTACTTC.

This chain connects TRBV5-1 to TRBJ2-7; D may be TRBD2 (5 bases). CDR1 and CDR2 (germline): SGHRS, YFSETQ. The CDR3 length is 15 residues. V lost 0 bases, J lost 5 bases, and 15 bases lay in between. The CDR3 here is CASSLGGLVRDEQYF. The DNA for the CDR3 is TGCGCCAGCAGCTTGGGAGGGCTGGTTCGGGACGAGCAGTACTTC.

The V gene is TRBV5-4, the J gene TRBJ2-3; the match to TRBD1 covers 9 bases. CDR3 length: 14 amino acids. V was pared by 0 bases and J by 6 bases, with 2 bases of the junction left unmatched. The germline V gene encodes CDR1 SGHNT and CDR2 YYREEE (reference sequence). DNA of the CDR3: TGTGCCAGCAGCTTGGACAGGGGGCCTGATACGCAGTATTTT. Its translation is CASSLDRGPDTQYF.

The V gene is TRBV4-1, the J gene TRBJ2-1, with D maybe TRBD1 (7 bases). The CDR3 length is 18 residues. Germline-derived CDR1 and CDR2 are MGHRA and YSYEKL. The germline V and J ends were trimmed by 0 bases and 8 bases, with 23 bases remaining between them. CDR3 in amino acids: CASSQDRRGPGTTDEQFF. DNA for the CDR3: TGCGCCAGCAGCCAAGATCGGAGGGGGCCAGGTACTACAGATGAGCAGTTCTTC.

The genes are TRBV5-5 and TRBJ2-7, with D perhaps matching TRBD2 (6 bases). V dropped 3 bases and J dropped 2 bases, with 12 bases sitting between them. CDR1 SGHKS and CDR2 YYEKEE come from the germline V gene (reference sequence). This CDR3 is built from 14 residues. This chain's CDR3 is CASSSFGGAYEQYF. CDR3 coding DNA: TGTGCCAGCAGCTCTTTCGGGGGTGCCTACGAGCAGTACTTC.

The chain carries TRBV15 and TRBJ2-1; a weak D match, TRBD1 (6 bases). The germline CDR1 and CDR2 sequences are LNHNV and YYDKDF (reference sequence). Trimming cost V 0 bases and J 0 bases, with 12 bases left between them. CDR3 length: 17 residues. The CDR3: CATSRDLRGSSYNEQFF. The CDR3 DNA reads as TGTGCCACCAGCAGAGATCTCAGGGGTAGCTCCTACAATGAGCAGTTCTTC.

The chain uses TRBV27 and TRBJ2-7, with D unclear. V was cut by 2 bases and J by 0 bases, with 11 bases left in between. The germline gives CDR1 MNHEY, CDR2 SMNVEV (reference sequence). This CDR3 has 15 amino acids. As DNA, the CDR3 is TGTGCCAGCAGTTTAGTGGCAGAGAGCTCCTACGAGCAGTACTTC. This encodes CASSLVAESSYEQYF.

The chain has TRBV28 and TRBJ2-5, with D perhaps TRBD1 (6 bases). This CDR3 has 13 residues. With 2 bases removed from V and 4 bases from J, the gap between germline ends came to 8 bases. Germline V CDR1 and CDR2: MDHEN, SYDVKM. The CDR3 reads CASSLQGPETQYF. CDR3 nucleotides: TGTGCCAGCAGTTTACAGGGGCCAGAGACCCAGTACTTC.

The chain recombines TRBV7-8 with TRBJ1-1; TRBD1 aligns across 12 bases. V lost 1 base, J lost 5 bases, and 5 bases stayed unmatched. The germline gives CDR1 SGHVS, CDR2 FQNEAQ. The CDR3 has 16 amino acids. This CDR3 is CASSLERGQGATEAFF. Written as DNA, the CDR3 is TGTGCCAGCAGCTTAGAAAGGGGACAGGGGGCGACTGAAGCTTTCTTT.

The V and J genes are TRBV9 and TRBJ2-7, with D possibly TRBD1 on 6 matching bases. Germline assignment: CDR1 SGDLS and CDR2 YYNGEE. V was trimmed by 4 bases and J by 6 bases, leaving 17 bases between them. The CDR3 is made up of 14 amino acids. The CDR3 loop reads CASSPGAGAFEQYF. CDR3 coding DNA: TGTGCCAGCAGCCCCGGGGCAGGGGCCTTCGAGCAGTACTTC.

The chain combines TRBV18 with TRBJ2-7; either TRBD1 or TRBD2 may fit D (5 bases each). This CDR3 has 14 residues. The germline CDR1 and CDR2 sequences are KGHSH and LQKENI. The V and J ends lost 2 bases and 7 bases respectively, with 15 bases between them. CDR3 sequence (DNA): TGTGCCAGCTCACCAAACACGGGGCCAGAGGAGCAGTACTTC. This gives the protein CASSPNTGPEEQYF.

J is TRBJ2-1 and V is TRBV6-5; 8 bases fit TRBD1. The V and J ends lost 7 bases and 3 bases, in that order; junction bases with no gene match: 5. The CDR3 contains 14 residues. Germline CDR1 and CDR2: MNHEY and SVGAGI. The CDR3 DNA sequence: TGTGCCAGCAAACGACAGGGGTACTACAATGAGCAGTTCTTC. Its translation is CASKRQGYYNEQFF.

This clone was picked up one time. V gene TRBV6-1 combines with J gene TRBJ1-4; D is undetermined. Looked up from germline, CDR1 is MNHNS and CDR2 is SASEGT. With 3 bases removed from V and 10 bases from J, the gap between germline ends came to 15 bases. The CDR3 consists of 14 residues. CDR3 bases: TGTGCCAGCAGTGATAGGGAGGAGTGGGGAAAACTGTTTTTT. Protein sequence: CASSDREEWGKLFF.

This sequence joins TRBV2 and TRBJ1-2, with TRBD1 as a possible D gene (6 bases). The length of the CDR3 is 13 residues. V was pared by 7 bases and J by 7 bases, with 16 bases between. CDR1 is SNHLY and CDR2 is FYNNEI in the germline V gene. Here the CDR3 reads CASTQDRLTGYTF. The CDR3 nucleotides are TGTGCCAGCACTCAGGACAGATTGACTGGCTACACCTTC.

The rearrangement links TRBV5-1 to TRBJ2-6; 10 bases map to TRBD2. CDR3 length: 20 amino acids. CDR1 and CDR2 (germline): SGHRS, YFSETQ. The trim removed 2 bases at V and 0 bases at J, leaving 11 bases unmatched. The CDR3 DNA sequence: TGCGCCAGCAGCTTCGTCCCCGGGACTAGCGAGAGCTCTGGGGCCAACGTCCTGACTTTC. Translated, it gives CASSFVPGTSESSGANVLTF.

The chain couples TRBV5-4 to TRBJ2-7, with 14 bases aligning to TRBD2. Germline CDR1 is SGHNT and CDR2 is YYREEE (reference sequence). With V trimmed by 4 bases and J by 3 bases, 3 bases remained unmatched. The CDR3 runs to 15 residues. CDR3 nucleotide sequence: TGTGCCAGCAGCCAGGGACTAGCGGGAGACTACGAGCAGTACTTC. This sequence encodes CASSQGLAGDYEQYF.

The CDR3 bases are TGTGCCAGCAGCCCATCTCCTCGACTTTTACCTCGTTACAATGAGCAGTTCTTC. Protein product: CASSPSPRLLPRYNEQFF. V is TRBV7-3 and J is TRBJ2-1; D gene ambiguous. The CDR3 has 18 residues. V shed 5 bases and J shed 4 bases, with 24 bases lying between them. CDR1 is SGHTA and CDR2 is FQGTGA in the germline V gene.

This sequence joins TRBV6-6 and TRBJ1-2, with 9 bases matching TRBD1. V lost 7 bases and J lost 5; bases outside the gene matches: 8. CDR3 length: 14 residues. Germline CDR1 reads MNHNY; CDR2 reads SVGAGI (reference sequence). For the CDR3, the DNA is TGTGCCAGCAATCACAGGGGGCAAGGATATGGCTACACCTTC. Translation: CASNHRGQGYGYTF.

The chain recombines TRBV29-1 with TRBJ2-1, with 7 bases that match TRBD2. The CDR3 totals 14 residues. The germline V gene has CDR1 SQVTM and CDR2 ANQGSEA. The V segment lost 1 base and the J segment 0 bases; nucleotides outside the gene matches: 0. The CDR3 protein is CSVEASGSYNEQFF. The CDR3 DNA reads as TGCAGCGTTGAAGCTAGCGGCTCCTACAATGAGCAGTTCTTC.

The chain is built from TRBV5-1 and TRBJ2-7, with D uncertain. The V gene lost 0 bases and the J gene lost 6 bases, with 13 bases spanning the gap. This CDR3 has 14 residues. Germline V gene data show CDR1 as SGHRS and CDR2 as YFSETQ. The CDR3 spells CASSLVVSQVEQYF. CDR3 in DNA: TGCGCCAGCAGCTTGGTCGTTAGCCAGGTCGAGCAGTACTTC.

The chain carries TRBV7-7 and TRBJ1-1, with 10 bases that match TRBD1. V shed 5 bases, J shed 4 bases, and the junction held 1 base outside the gene matches. This CDR3 is 13 amino acids long. CDR1 and CDR2 (germline): SSHAT, FNYEAQ (reference sequence). The CDR3 spells CASSRDRGTEAFF. In nucleotides, the CDR3 is TGTGCCAGCAGCAGGGACAGGGGCACTGAAGCTTTCTTT.

The J gene is TRBJ2-1, the V gene TRBV7-9; TRBD2 agrees at 11 bases. V trimming: 4 bases; J trimming: 7 bases; junction bases outside the gene matches: 9. This CDR3 contains 16 residues. Germline V gives CDR1 SEHNR, CDR2 FQNEAQ (reference sequence). CDR3 nucleotides: TGTGCCAGCAGCTCGCTGACTAGCGGGAAGAGTAATGAGCAGTTCTTC. Translating gives CASSSLTSGKSNEQFF.

The chain uses TRBV7-6 and TRBJ2-5, with 7 bases fitting TRBD1. Germline assignment: CDR1 SGHVS and CDR2 FNYEAQ. J was trimmed by 5 bases and V by 1 base; bases with no gene match: 7. The CDR3 spans 15 residues. The CDR3 coding sequence is TGTGCCAGCAGCTTAGGAACGACAGGGATCGAGACCCAGTACTTC. Protein product: CASSLGTTGIETQYF.

The table lists this clone with a count of one. The gene calls are TRBV28 and TRBJ1-1; TRBD1 matches 7 bases. Germline assignment: CDR1 MDHEN and CDR2 SYDVKM. J was trimmed by 0 bases and V by 5 bases; bases with no gene match: 12. The CDR3 extends over 17 amino acids. The CDR3 DNA reads as TGTGCCAGCAGTCCTCCGGGACAGTCTTTTATGAACACTGAAGCTTTCTTT. It specifies CASSPPGQSFMNTEAFF.

J is TRBJ2-7 and V is TRBV13; 7 nucleotides match TRBD2. Germline V gene data show CDR1 as PRHDT and CDR2 as FYEKMQ (reference sequence). V dropped 5 bases and J dropped 0; count of bases not matched to a gene: 4. CDR3 length equals 14 residues. The CDR3 coding sequence is TGTGCCAGCAGCCCGTGGACTAGCTCCTACGAGCAGTACTTC. This encodes CASSPWTSSYEQYF. Together with reference TRBV13 and TRBJ2-7, the CDR3 gives the full variable domain: AAGVIQSPRHLIKEKRETATLKCYPIPRHDTVYWYQQGPGQDPQFLISFYEKMQSDKGSIPDRFSAQQFSDYHSELNMSSLELGDSALYFCASSPWTSSYEQYFGPGTRLTVT.